What follows describes a single T cell receptor (beta chain). As yet, its antigen is unknown. Trimming stripped 7 bases from V and 0 bases from J, with 13 bases between. The germline gives CDR1 SGDLS, CDR2 YYNGEE. The CDR3 is made up of 14 amino acids. Sequencing used immunoSEQ multiplex PCR; TCRdb keeps in-frame clones, though not all of them. The sample carries some 66,000 clones, around 85% recorded once. The data originate from a study of OX40 agonist ivuxolimab in advanced cancers. Turning to the study itself: The dose of intravenous ivuxolimab that patients received every 2 weeks ranged from 0.01 to 10 mg/kg.

Study conclusions and caveats: Compared with others, partial responders at 0.1-3.0 mg/kg displayed clonal expansion among the lowest.

The clonotype was recovered from an adult with an advanced solid tumor such as melanoma, head and neck, liver or kidney cancer. The material sequenced was CD4+ or CD8+ T cells sorted from blood, taken in a trial of the OX40 agonist ivuxolimab. The chain employs TRBV9 and TRBJ1-1, with D possibly matching TRBD1 (5 bases). CDR3: CASQPGPLNTEAFF. The DNA for the CDR3 is TGTGCCAGCCAGCCAGGGCCCCTGAACACTGAAGCTTTCTTT.